The sequence of this TCR beta chain was determined in a study of PD-L1 blockade in urothelial cancer. Overall study context: Samples came from 3 weeks, at the second dose, and 6 weeks into treatment. Study-wide results and limits: Blood clones associated with the tumor expanded more at 3 weeks in durable-benefit patients.

This clone was detected a few times. What it recognizes is unknown. Clones were read by immunoSEQ multiplex PCR, and TCRdb kept only the in-frame ones, dropping some. Among under 35,000 clones listed, roughly 86% were seen once. The junction had 2 bases not matched to a gene; V was cut back by 3 bases and J by 1 base. Germline V gene data show CDR1 as LNHDA and CDR2 as SQIVND (reference sequence). The CDR3 length is 14 residues. Here the sequenced sample was PBMCs, taken around atezolizumab (anti-PD-L1) treatment. The V call is TRBV19, the J call TRBJ2-7; 8 bases match TRBD1. The TCR originated in a man aged 45 to 65 with urothelial cancer. The CDR3 is CASSIGQGSYEQYF. CDR3 nucleotide sequence: TGTGCCAGTAGTATTGGACAGGGATCCTACGAGCAGTACTTC.